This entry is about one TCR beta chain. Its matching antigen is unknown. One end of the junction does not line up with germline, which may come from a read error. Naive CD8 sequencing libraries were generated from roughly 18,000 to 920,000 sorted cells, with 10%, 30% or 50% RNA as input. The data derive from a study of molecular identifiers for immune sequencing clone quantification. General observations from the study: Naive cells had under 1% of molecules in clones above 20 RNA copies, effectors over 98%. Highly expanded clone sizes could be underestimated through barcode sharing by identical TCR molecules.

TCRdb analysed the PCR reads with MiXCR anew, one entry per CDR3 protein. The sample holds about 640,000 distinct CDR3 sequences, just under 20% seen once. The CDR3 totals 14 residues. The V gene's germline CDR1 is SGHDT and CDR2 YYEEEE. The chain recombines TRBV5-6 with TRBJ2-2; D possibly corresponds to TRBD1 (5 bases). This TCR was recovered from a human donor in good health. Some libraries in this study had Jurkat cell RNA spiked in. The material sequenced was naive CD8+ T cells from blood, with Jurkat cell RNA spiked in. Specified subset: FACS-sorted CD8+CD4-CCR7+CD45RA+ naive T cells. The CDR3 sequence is CASGLTANTGELFF. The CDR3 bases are TGTGCCAGCGGCTTGACAGCGAACACCGGGGAGCTGTTTTTT.